One sample yielded the 4 T cell receptor beta chains listed below, sequenced in a study of metastatic and nonmetastatic thyroid tumors. Not a single patient had been given any form of treatment at any point before undergoing thyroid surgery. TCRdb reprocessed the PCR reads using MiXCR. This sample has around 10,000 clones, with approximately 31% found just once. The sequencing input was tumor tissue. These receptors were taken from a female donor with papillary thyroid cancer or a benign thyroid nodule (not recorded which). Some clones in this sample may be carry-over from other donors' samples.

This clone was detected a few times. This chain connects TRBV24-1 to TRBJ2-1, with TRBD1 matching over 7 bases. CDR1 KGHDR and CDR2 SFDVKD come from the germline V gene. V lost 1 base to trimming and J lost 4 bases; unmatched junction nucleotides: 3. This CDR3 is built from 15 residues. CDR3 in DNA: TGTGCCACCAGTGATTTAAGGGACAGTTACAATGAGCAGTTCTTC. Translating gives CATSDLRDSYNEQFF.

By share, this clone counts as medium-sized. This chain joins TRBV5-1 and TRBJ2-1; no firm D call. V gave up 5 bases and J gave up 0 bases, with 12 bases separating them. The CDR3 runs 15 residues. Germline-derived CDR1 and CDR2 are SGHRS and YFSETQ. The CDR3, as DNA: TGCGCCAGCAGGTATGGCGCTAGCTCCTACAATGAGCAGTTCTTC. This codes for CASRYGASSYNEQFF.

The rearrangement joins TRBV20-1 to TRBJ1-1, with 8 bases matching TRBD1. The CDR3 is 16 residues long. From germline, CDR1 is DFQATT and CDR2 SNEGSKA (reference sequence). V was pared by 0 bases and J by 0 bases, with 6 bases of the junction left unmatched. CDR3: CSARDITGGLNTEAFF. The CDR3 DNA follows: TGCAGTGCTAGAGATATAACAGGGGGGTTGAACACTGAAGCTTTCTTT.

The sample holds a few counts of this clone. The chain carries TRBV4-1 and TRBJ2-7, with 15 bases lining up with TRBD2. V shed 5 bases, J shed 1 base, and the junction held 3 bases outside the gene matches. The CDR3 sequence is 16 residues long. Germline CDR1 is MGHRA and CDR2 is YSYEKL. CDR3 region: CASSLGLAGGSYEQYF. In DNA form, the CDR3 reads TGCGCCAGCAGCTTAGGACTAGCGGGAGGGTCCTACGAGCAGTACTTC.